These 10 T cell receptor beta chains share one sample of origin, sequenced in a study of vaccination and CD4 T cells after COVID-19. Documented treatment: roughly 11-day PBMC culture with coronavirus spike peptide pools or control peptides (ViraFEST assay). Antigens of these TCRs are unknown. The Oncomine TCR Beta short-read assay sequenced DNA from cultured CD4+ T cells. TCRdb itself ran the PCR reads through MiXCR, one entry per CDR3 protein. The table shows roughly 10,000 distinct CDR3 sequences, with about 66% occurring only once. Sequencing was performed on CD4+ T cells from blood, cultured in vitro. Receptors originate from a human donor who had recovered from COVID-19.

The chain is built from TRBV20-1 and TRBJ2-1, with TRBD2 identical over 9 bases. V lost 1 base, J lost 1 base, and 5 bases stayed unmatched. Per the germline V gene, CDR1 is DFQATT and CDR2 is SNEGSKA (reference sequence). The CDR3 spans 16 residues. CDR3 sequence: CSARVSGGLSYNEQFF. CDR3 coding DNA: TGCAGTGCTAGAGTTAGCGGGGGCCTTTCCTACAATGAGCAGTTCTTC.

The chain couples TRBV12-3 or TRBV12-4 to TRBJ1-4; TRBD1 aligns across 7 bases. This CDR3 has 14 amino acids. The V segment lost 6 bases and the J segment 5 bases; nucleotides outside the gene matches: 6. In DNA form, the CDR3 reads TGTGCCAGCAGCCACGGGACAGTCAATGAAAAACTGTTTTTT. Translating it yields CASSHGTVNEKLFF.

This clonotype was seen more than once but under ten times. CDR3 amino acids: CASRMDGVGSPLHF. CDR3 sequence (DNA): TGTGCCAGCAGGATGGATGGGGTGGGGTCACCCCTCCACTTT. The chain is built from TRBV12-3 or TRBV12-4 and TRBJ1-6, with no clear D. Trimming removed 6 bases from V and 10 bases from J, with 16 bases in between. There are 14 residues in the CDR3.

The CDR3, as DNA: TGCAGTGCTAACCACCCGGGACAGCGGGGCTACACCTTC. Protein sequence: CSANHPGQRGYTF. The chain carries TRBV20-1 and TRBJ1-2; 7 bases match TRBD1. The germline gives CDR1 DFQATT, CDR2 SNEGSKA (reference sequence). Unmatched junction bases numbered 10, after V lost 4 bases and J lost 8 bases. The CDR3 has 13 residues.

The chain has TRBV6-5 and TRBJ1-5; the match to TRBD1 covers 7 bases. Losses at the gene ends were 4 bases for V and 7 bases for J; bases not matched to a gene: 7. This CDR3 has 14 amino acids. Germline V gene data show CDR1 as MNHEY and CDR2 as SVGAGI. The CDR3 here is CASSSPGQLQPQHF. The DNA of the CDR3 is TGTGCCAGCAGTTCGCCGGGACAGTTACAGCCCCAGCATTTT.

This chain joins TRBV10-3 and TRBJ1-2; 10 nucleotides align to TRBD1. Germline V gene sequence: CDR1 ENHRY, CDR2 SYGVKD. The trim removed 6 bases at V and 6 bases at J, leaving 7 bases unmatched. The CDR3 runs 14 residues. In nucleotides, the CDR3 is TGTGCCATCAGCGGGGACAGGGGAAGAGATGGCTACACCTTC. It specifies CAISGDRGRDGYTF.

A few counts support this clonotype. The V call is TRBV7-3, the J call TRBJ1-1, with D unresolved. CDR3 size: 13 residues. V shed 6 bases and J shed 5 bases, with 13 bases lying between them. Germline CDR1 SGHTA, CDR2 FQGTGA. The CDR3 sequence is CASSFSQETEAFF. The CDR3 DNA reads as TGTGCCAGCAGTTTCTCACAAGAAACTGAAGCTTTCTTT.

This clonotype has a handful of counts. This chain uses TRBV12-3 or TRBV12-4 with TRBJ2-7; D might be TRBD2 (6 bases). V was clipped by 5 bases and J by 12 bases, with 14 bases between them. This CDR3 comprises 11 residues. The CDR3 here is CASSPGTRLYF. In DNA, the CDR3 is TGTGCCAGCAGTCCCGGGACTCGGTTGTACTTC.

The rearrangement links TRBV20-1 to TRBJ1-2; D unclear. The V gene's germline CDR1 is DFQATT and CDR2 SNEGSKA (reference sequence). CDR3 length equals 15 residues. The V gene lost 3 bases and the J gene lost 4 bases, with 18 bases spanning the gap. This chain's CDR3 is CSASGPGRPSYGYTF. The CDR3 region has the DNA TGCAGTGCTAGTGGTCCCGGAAGGCCGAGCTATGGCTACACCTTC.

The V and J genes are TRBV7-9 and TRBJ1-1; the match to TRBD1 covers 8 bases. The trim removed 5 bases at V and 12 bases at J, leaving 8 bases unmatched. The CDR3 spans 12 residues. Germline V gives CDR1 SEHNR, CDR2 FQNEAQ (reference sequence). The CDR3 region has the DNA TGTGCCAGCAGCCCCCAGGGGGCGGGAACTTTCTTT. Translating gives CASSPQGAGTFF.